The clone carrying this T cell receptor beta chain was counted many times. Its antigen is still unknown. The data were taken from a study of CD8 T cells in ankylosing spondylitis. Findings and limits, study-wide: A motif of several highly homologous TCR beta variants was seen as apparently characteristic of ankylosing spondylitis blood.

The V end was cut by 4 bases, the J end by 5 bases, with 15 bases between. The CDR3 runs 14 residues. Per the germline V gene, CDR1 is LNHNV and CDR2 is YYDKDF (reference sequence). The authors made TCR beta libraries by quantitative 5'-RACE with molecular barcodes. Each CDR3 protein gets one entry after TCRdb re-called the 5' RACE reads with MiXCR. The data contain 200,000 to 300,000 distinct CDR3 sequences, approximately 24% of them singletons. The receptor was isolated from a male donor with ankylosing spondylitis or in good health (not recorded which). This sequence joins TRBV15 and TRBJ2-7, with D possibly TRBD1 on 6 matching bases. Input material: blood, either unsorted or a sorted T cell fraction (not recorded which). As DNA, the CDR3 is TGTGCCACCAGCATTGAAGACAGGTCCCACGAGCAGTACTTC. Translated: CATSIEDRSHEQYF.